This record concerns one T cell receptor beta chain sequence. Its specific antigen is unknown. Base qualities were left out, and no much larger clone turns up one base away. A MiSeq instrument was used for deep resolution sequencing, which targeted depths ranging from 1 in 1 million up to 1 in 200,000 T cells, with coverage averaging 10x for each clonotype. The immunoSEQ hsTCRB Kit was used to generate the TCR beta libraries. Per the original workflow: ImmunoSEQ Data Assistant and ImmunoSEQ Analyzer were used for data analysis, and V, D and J genes were assigned according to IMGT definitions. Clonality, with values ranging from 0 to 1, was calculated as one minus the normalized Shannon entropy of productive rearrangement frequencies. Only overrepresented clonotypes making up at least 0.05% of the repertoire of each patient were included in the public clonotype analysis. Some 14 age-matched healthy donor repertoires from immuneACCESS served as clonality controls. TCRdb took over this immuneACCESS table, retaining in-frame rearrangements with V and J assigned. Such tables are incomplete; in checked studies, under half of the missing clones stem from an unresolved V gene, and the remainder is unexplained. That table furnishes V, J and clone size, whereas the DNA furnished D and trimming. The sample yields some 200,000 clones; about 75% were counted once. Together, the top ten hold about 6.4% of the sample.

This sample stems from a study of cytotoxic CD8 clonotypes in ibrutinib-treated CLL (TCRdb year 2021). For the study in its entirety: In this cohort, some 16 patients were treatment-naive and approximately 10 were relapsed/refractory, while around 18 had unmutated IGHV. Partial responses were observed in about 25 patients and complete responses in 2; after a median follow-up of 68 months, remission was maintained in 15 or so patients and progression was observed in approximately twelve. Response samples were taken after a median of approximately 13 months on treatment, ranging from roughly 6 to 36 months. An average of roughly 270,000 productive templates and roughly 94,000 productive rearrangements was obtained per sample. Longitudinal samples were obtainable from about 30% of the roughly 90 participants in the trial. Cryopreserved peripheral blood mononuclear cells were obtained prior to treatment, at the time of response, and at either disease progression or sustained remission. Every remission and progressive disease sample was obtained while ibrutinib was still being received by the patients.

V is reduced by 2 bases and J by 9 bases, leaving a spacing of 16 bases between them. Spanning cysteine to phenylalanine, the CDR3 consists of 15 amino acids. CDR3 DNA is the only sequence kept; it has 45 bases, read in frame from the first base. According to the germline V gene, CDR1 reads SGHTA and CDR2 reads FQGNSA. The sample's time point label is to be understood as: 12 months on ibrutinib. For TCR beta library preparation, roughly 2.2 micrograms of genomic DNA were isolated from cryopreserved PBMCs. High-throughput TCR beta sequencing was performed on longitudinal blood samples from CLL patients receiving ibrutinib monotherapy. Patients were enrolled in a phase 2 open-label single-center ibrutinib monotherapy trial. What the research found in general, with its limitations: Baseline clonality exceeded that of age-matched healthy donors and correlated strongly with circulating CD8+ T-cell counts. An increase in clonality was observed at ibrutinib response, with clonality remaining stable during sustained remission and falling back toward baseline at progression. Public clonotypes were rare and either shrank or stayed stable during treatment, and the rise in clonality at ibrutinib response reflected expansion of private clonotypes. Sampling times were not matched between patients in sustained remission and patients whose disease was progressing, and lymph node repertoires were not examined.

The TCR comes from a human donor with chronic lymphocytic leukemia. The source material was PBMCs, sampled after 12 months of ibrutinib treatment. The chain employs TRBV7-2 and TRBJ2-2; the D gene identity is not certain. The encoded CDR3 is CASSLPAGVTRELFF. Read as DNA, the sequence is TGTGCCAGCAGCTTACCCGCTGGGGTCACGAGGGAGCTGTTTTTT.